One sample yielded the 19 T cell receptor beta chains listed below, sequenced in a study of blood T cell repertoires in COVID-19. Sequencing was performed with immunoSEQ multiplex PCR; in TCRdb, only in-frame clones are kept and a portion is missing. Of 230,000 or so clones in the sample, roughly 88% were seen once. Source material: PBMCs or T cells enriched from blood (not recorded which). The receptors originated from a woman between 35 and 50 years old with acute COVID-19.

In this sample, this clone turned up a few times. In DNA form, the CDR3 reads TGTGCCAGCAGCTCCAGCTCTGGGGGGGCCCTCTCTGGAAACACCATATATTTT. It is translated as CASSSSSGGALSGNTIYF. This chain connects TRBV7-6 to TRBJ1-3, with D maybe TRBD1 (6 bases). The V end lost 4 bases, the J end lost 0 bases, and 19 bases lay between the germline ends. This CDR3 is built from 18 residues. The germline V gene encodes CDR1 SGHVS and CDR2 FNYEAQ.

The chain joins TRBV27 to TRBJ2-5; perhaps TRBD1 as D (6 bases). The CDR3 is 13 amino acids. Trimming cost V 3 bases and J 5 bases, with 10 bases left between them. The germline V gene encodes CDR1 MNHEY and CDR2 SMNVEV (reference sequence). CDR3 residues: CASSFGGQETQYF. DNA for the CDR3: TGTGCCAGCAGTTTTGGGGGCCAGGAGACCCAGTACTTC.

This sequence joins TRBV18 and TRBJ2-5; D remains ambiguous. The CDR3 consists of 13 residues. Germline values: CDR1 KGHSH, CDR2 LQKENI. Deletions cut 3 bases from V and 0 bases from J, with 5 bases between. The CDR3 DNA is TGTGCCAGCTCACCCCTGTACCAAGAGACCCAGTACTTC. Protein: CASSPLYQETQYF.

The chain links TRBV5-4 to TRBJ2-3, with TRBD2 matching 11 bases. The CDR3 has 15 amino acids. Germline CDR1 reads SGHNT; CDR2 reads YYREEE (reference sequence). V shed 4 bases and J 5 bases; nucleotides not matched to a gene: 6. CDR3 amino acids: CASSRPTSGGDTQYF. The DNA of the CDR3 is TGTGCCAGCAGCCGGCCCACTAGCGGGGGAGATACGCAGTATTTT.

The chain has TRBV7-2 and TRBJ1-2; D may be TRBD1 (6 bases). Germline CDR1 SGHTA, CDR2 FQGNSA. The CDR3 extends over 15 amino acids. The ends were cut back, 3 bases at V and 5 bases at J, with 16 bases in the middle. This CDR3 is CASSFTRQVPYGYTF. The CDR3, as DNA: TGTGCCAGCAGCTTTACAAGACAGGTCCCTTATGGCTACACCTTC.

V gene TRBV4-1 combines with J gene TRBJ2-1; the match to TRBD2 covers 7 bases. V lost 0 bases and J lost 1; bases outside the gene matches: 6. The CDR3 sequence is 17 residues long. The germline V gene has CDR1 MGHRA and CDR2 YSYEKL. The CDR3 protein is CASSQDLWGGSYNEQFF. The CDR3 DNA follows: TGCGCCAGCAGCCAAGATCTATGGGGGGGATCCTACAATGAGCAGTTCTTC.

The gene calls are TRBV28 and TRBJ1-2; tentative D call: TRBD1 (5 bases). Trimming removed 7 bases at V and 6 bases at J, with 24 bases between. CDR1 MDHEN and CDR2 SYDVKM come from the germline V gene. This CDR3 has 16 residues. The CDR3 reads CASTRTYSRAVDGYTF. The CDR3 DNA sequence: TGTGCCAGCACCAGGACATACAGTAGGGCGGTTGATGGCTACACCTTC.

The V and J genes are TRBV14 and TRBJ2-7, with D maybe TRBD2 (6 bases). V gave up 4 bases and J gave up 3 bases, with 16 bases separating them. The CDR3 has 15 residues. CDR1 and CDR2 from the germline V gene are SGHDN and FVKESK. The CDR3 reads CASSLLGGYGYEQYF. Written as DNA, the CDR3 is TGTGCCAGCAGCCTCCTCGGGGGATACGGCTACGAGCAGTACTTC.

V gene TRBV2 combines with J gene TRBJ1-2; D gene uncertain. Between the trimmed V and J ends, which lost 6 bases and 6 bases, there was a span of 8 bases. In germline, CDR1 is SNHLY, CDR2 FYNNEI. The CDR3 covers 11 residues. This chain's CDR3 is CASRNPNGYTF. The DNA for the CDR3 is TGTGCCAGCAGAAACCCTAATGGCTACACCTTC.

The chain joins TRBV27 to TRBJ2-3, with D possibly matching TRBD1 (6 bases). CDR3 length: 18 residues. Germline V gene sequence: CDR1 MNHEY, CDR2 SMNVEV (reference sequence). Trimming pared 4 bases from V and 2 bases from J, leaving 22 bases between. CDR3 protein: CASSSFLTGSAHTDTQYF. The CDR3 DNA reads as TGTGCCAGCAGTTCCTTCCTCACAGGGAGCGCACACACAGATACGCAGTATTTT.

This clone has only one observation. The chain couples TRBV21-1 to TRBJ2-7; the D segment call TRBD2 is taken from the table without a DNA check. TRBV21-1 is a pseudogene locus. This CDR3 region has 17 residues. CDR3 residues: CASSDSLTSGGGYEQYV. Here the CDR3 DNA reads TGTGCCAGCAGCGACTCACTAACTAGCGGGGGAGGCTACGAGCAGTACGTC.

This rearrangement joins TRBV18 to TRBJ2-3; the D gene is possibly TRBD2 (5 bases). This CDR3 is built from 13 residues. Trimming shortened V by 5 bases and J by 0 bases, and 6 bases separated the two germline ends. Germline assignment: CDR1 KGHSH and CDR2 LQKENI. The CDR3 sequence is CASSGLSTDTQYF. The CDR3, as DNA: TGTGCCAGCTCAGGACTTAGCACAGATACGCAGTATTTT.

The chain couples TRBV2 to TRBJ2-7; 7 bases fit TRBD1. The CDR3 totals 15 residues. The V and J ends lost 4 bases and 0 bases, in that order; junction bases with no gene match: 6. Germline loops: CDR1 SNHLY, CDR2 FYNNEI. CDR3 sequence reads: CASSGDRVVSYEQYF. The CDR3, as DNA: TGTGCCAGCAGTGGAGACAGGGTAGTCTCCTACGAGCAGTACTTC.

This chain uses TRBV2 with TRBJ2-5; TRBD2 matches 10 bases. CDR1 and CDR2 (germline): SNHLY, FYNNEI. There are 18 residues in the CDR3. V dropped 3 bases and J dropped 3; count of bases not matched to a gene: 13. This chain's CDR3 is CASSEAVNSGGPKETQYF. The CDR3 DNA follows: TGTGCCAGCAGTGAGGCCGTAAATAGCGGGGGGCCAAAAGAGACCCAGTACTTC.

Only one count was recorded for this clone. This chain joins TRBV9 and TRBJ2-5; 9 bases align to TRBD2. The CDR3 is 16 residues long. The germline V gene encodes CDR1 SGDLS and CDR2 YYNGEE. V trimming: 3 bases; J trimming: 1 base; junction bases outside the gene matches: 7. CDR3 residues: CASSGTGTSFQETQYF. In DNA, the CDR3 is TGTGCCAGCAGCGGTACCGGGACTAGCTTCCAAGAGACCCAGTACTTC.

This clone appeared a single time. V and J are TRBV18 and TRBJ1-2, with TRBD1 identical over 8 bases. The CDR3 runs 15 residues. Germline V gene lookup returns CDR1 KGHSH and CDR2 LQKENI. Trimming at V came to 2 bases and at J to 4 bases, leaving 6 bases not matched to a gene. The CDR3 DNA sequence: TGTGCCAGCTCACCAGGACAGGGTATGAGCTATGGCTACACCTTC. Translated, it gives CASSPGQGMSYGYTF.

This chain uses TRBV10-3 with TRBJ2-1; 10 nucleotides agree with TRBD2. The CDR3 runs 16 residues. CDR1 is ENHRY and CDR2 is SYGVKD in the germline V gene. V lost 0 bases and J lost 10; bases outside the gene matches: 9. CDR3 sequence: CAISESTASGSREQFF. The CDR3 DNA reads as TGTGCCATCAGTGAGTCGACCGCTAGCGGGAGTCGGGAGCAGTTCTTC.

J is TRBJ1-6 and V is TRBV10-3, with D uncertain. Germline V lookup: CDR1 ENHRY, CDR2 SYGVKD. CDR3 size: 14 residues. Trimming took 0 bases from V and 6 from J, leaving 6 bases between them. CDR3 bases: TGTGCCATCAGTGAGTCAGGGAGTAATTCACCCCTCCACTTT. It encodes CAISESGSNSPLHF.

The chain is built from TRBV3-1 (or the pseudogene TRBV3-2) and TRBJ2-5, with 10 bases lining up with TRBD2. The CDR3 runs to 15 residues. Germline CDR1 and CDR2: LGHDT and YNNKEL (reference sequence). V dropped 1 base and J dropped 5; count of bases not matched to a gene: 4. The CDR3 spells CASSQVSGGWETQYF. The CDR3 bases are TGTGCCAGCAGCCAAGTTAGCGGGGGGTGGGAGACCCAGTACTTC.